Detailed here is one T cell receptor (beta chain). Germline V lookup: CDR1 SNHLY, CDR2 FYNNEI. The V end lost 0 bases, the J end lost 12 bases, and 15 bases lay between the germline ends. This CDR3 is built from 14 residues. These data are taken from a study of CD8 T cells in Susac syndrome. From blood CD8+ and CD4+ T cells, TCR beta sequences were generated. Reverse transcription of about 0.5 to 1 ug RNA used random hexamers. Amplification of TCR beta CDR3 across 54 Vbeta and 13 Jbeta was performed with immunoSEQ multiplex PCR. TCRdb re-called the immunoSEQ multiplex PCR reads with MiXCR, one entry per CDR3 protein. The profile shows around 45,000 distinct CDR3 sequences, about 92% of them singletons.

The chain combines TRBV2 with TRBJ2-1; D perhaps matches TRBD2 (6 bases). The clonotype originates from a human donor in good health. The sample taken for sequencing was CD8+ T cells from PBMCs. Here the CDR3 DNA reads TGTGCCAGCAGTGAAGCGGGAGGCGGGGAAGGGCAGTTCTTC. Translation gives CASSEAGGGEGQFF. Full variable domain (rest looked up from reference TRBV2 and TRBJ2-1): EPEVTQTPSHQVTQMGQEVILRCVPISNHLYFYWYRQILGQKVEFLVSFYNNEISEKSEIFDDQFSVERPDGSNFTLKIRSTKLEDSAMYFCASSEAGGGEGQFFGPGTRLTVL.